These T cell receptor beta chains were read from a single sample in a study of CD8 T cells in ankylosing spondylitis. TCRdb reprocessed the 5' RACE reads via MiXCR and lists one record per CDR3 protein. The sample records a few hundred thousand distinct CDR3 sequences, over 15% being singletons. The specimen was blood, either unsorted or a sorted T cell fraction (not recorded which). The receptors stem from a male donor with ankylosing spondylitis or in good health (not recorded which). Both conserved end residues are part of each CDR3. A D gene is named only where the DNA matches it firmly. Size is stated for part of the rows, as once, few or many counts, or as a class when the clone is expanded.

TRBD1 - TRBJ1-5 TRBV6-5 CASSYPNGQGTDQPQHF TGTGCCAGCAGTTACCCCAACGGACAGGGCACGGATCAGCCCCAGCATTTT
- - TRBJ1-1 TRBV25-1 CASSDSGLEGYTEAFF TGTGCCAGCAGTGATTCTGGGTTGGAGGGATACACTGAAGCTTTCTTT
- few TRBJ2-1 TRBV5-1 CASSYRDYNEQFF TGCGCCAGCAGCTACCGGGACTACAATGAGCAGTTCTTC
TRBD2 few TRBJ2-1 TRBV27 CACQPGGYNEQFF TGTGCCTGCCAACCGGGAGGATACAATGAGCAGTTCTTC
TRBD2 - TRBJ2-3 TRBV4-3 CASSQVDGRGTDTQYF TGCGCCAGCAGCCAAGTTGACGGGAGGGGGACAGATACGCAGTATTTT
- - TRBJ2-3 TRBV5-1 CASSLVAATDTQYF TGCGCCAGCAGCTTGGTGGCTGCAACAGATACGCAGTATTTT
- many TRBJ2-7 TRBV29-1 CSVEAGAMREQYF TGCAGCGTTGAAGCTGGAGCGATGAGGGAGCAGTACTTC
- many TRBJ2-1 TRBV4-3 CASSQRGDPPYF TGCGCCAGCAGCCAGAGAGGGGACCCACCTTACTTC
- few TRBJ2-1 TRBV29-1 CSVVPDKYNEQFF TGCAGCGTTGTGCCGGACAAGTACAATGAGCAGTTCTTC
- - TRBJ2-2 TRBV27 CASETPSGELFF TGTGCCAGCGAAACGCCGTCTGGGGAGCTGTTTTTT
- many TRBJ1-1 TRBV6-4 CASSETDNTEAFF TGTGCCAGCAGTGAGACAGACAACACTGAAGCTTTCTTT
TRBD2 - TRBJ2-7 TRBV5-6 CASSLAAPSGITYEQYF TGTGCCAGCAGCTTGGCCGCCCCTAGCGGGATAACCTACGAGCAGTACTTC